The entry below describes one TCR beta chain. As yet, its antigen is unknown. Germline is not matched at one junction end, which may reflect a read error. In TCRdb, the 5' RACE reads were re-called with MiXCR into one record per CDR3 protein. The data show approximately 50,000 distinct CDR3 sequences, about a fifth seen once. Tregs were sorted as CD4+CD25+CD127-/low cells. Whole-study findings and limits: Whole repertoires were not studied in the larger cohort, only one V-J beta rearrangement.

CDR1 SGHRS and CDR2 YFSETQ come from the germline V gene. This CDR3 is 15 amino acids long. Sample: tumor-infiltrating Tregs sorted from the breast tumor. This chain links TRBV5-1 with TRBJ2-1, with TRBD2 matching over 7 bases. This receptor was identified in a female donor with breast cancer. CDR3 protein: CSSSLSGTPYNEQFF. In nucleotides, the CDR3 is TGCTCCAGCAGCCTCAGCGGGACCCCCTACAATGAGCAGTTCTTC.